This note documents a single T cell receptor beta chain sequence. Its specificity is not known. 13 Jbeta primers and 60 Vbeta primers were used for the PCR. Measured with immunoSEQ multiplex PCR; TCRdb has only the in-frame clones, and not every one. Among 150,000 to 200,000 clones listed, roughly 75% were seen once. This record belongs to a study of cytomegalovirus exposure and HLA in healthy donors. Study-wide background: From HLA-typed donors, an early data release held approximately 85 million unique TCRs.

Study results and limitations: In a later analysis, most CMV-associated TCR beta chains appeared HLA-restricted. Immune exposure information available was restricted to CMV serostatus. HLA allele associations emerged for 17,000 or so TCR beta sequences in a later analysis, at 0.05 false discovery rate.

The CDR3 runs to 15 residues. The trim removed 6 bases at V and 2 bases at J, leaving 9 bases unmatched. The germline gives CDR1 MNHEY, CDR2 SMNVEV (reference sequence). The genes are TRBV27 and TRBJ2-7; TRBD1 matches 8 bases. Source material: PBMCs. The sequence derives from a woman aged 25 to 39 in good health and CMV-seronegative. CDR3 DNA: TGTGCCAGCAGCCCGATCGGACAGGGTCCCTACGAGCAGTACTTC. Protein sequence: CASSPIGQGPYEQYF.